This entry describes one T cell receptor beta chain. This clone was seen more than once but under ten times. Its antigen is currently not known. The record has no base qualities; no much larger clone is one base away. The sample originates from a study of CD8+ T cells in alopecia areata (dated by TCRdb to between 2018 and 2020). As for the study more broadly: Treated patients were enrolled in an open-label pilot trial of oral tofacitinib at 5 to 10 mg twice daily for moderate-to-severe alopecia areata. Amplification of TCRbeta CDR3 regions was done by immunoSEQ multiplex PCR using 35 Vbeta forward primers and 13 Jbeta reverse primers. In both human patients and the C3H/HeJ mouse model, the study applied high-throughput TCRbeta sequencing to look at T cell clonal expansion in alopecia areata. RNA came from the PAXgene miRNA kit for fixed scalp, the miRNeasy kit for PBMCs, and the RNeasy kit for mouse skin. Biopsies were taken from tofacitinib-treated patients at baseline and at 4 and 24 weeks of treatment, and a later scalp biopsy was taken in several of the tofacitinib-treated patients. Scalp clonality was compared among normal scalp (n=4), patchy alopecia areata scalp (n=8), and alopecia totalis/universalis scalp (n=8). Scalp tissue and sorted CD4+ and CD8+ peripheral blood T cells from patchy and totalis/universalis alopecia areata patients and from healthy controls were covered by human TCRbeta sequencing. Tofacitinib was administered for 6 to 18 months, and 6 months of follow-up off drug were then conducted to assess delayed response and recurrence. Results and caveats for the whole study, not just this receptor: TCR sequences shared between patients were less clear than in mice, possibly partly because of HLA diversity in the patient population. Scalp TCR repertoire analysis is complicated because resident alphabeta T cells in normal human skin are also sequenced, whereas mouse skin is dominated by gammadelta T cells. Compared with normal scalp, lesional scalp, particularly in alopecia totalis/universalis, had higher clonality and more expanded CD8+ clones, which suggests antigenic drive.

Based on the germline V gene, the CDR1 and CDR2 sequences are SGHTA and FQGNSA. From its cysteine to its phenylalanine, the CDR3 spans 14 amino acids. Just CDR3 DNA is preserved here, 42 bases in frame from base 1. The V end gives up 5 bases and the J end 1 base, leaving 3 bases in the junction not matched to a gene. Library construction relied on the immunoSEQ multiplex PCR assay. For TCR sequencing, RNA was extracted from every sample and reverse transcribed into cDNA to serve as template. SuperScript III was used for first-strand cDNA synthesis, primed with a 2:1 mix of oligo-dT and random hexamers. A synthetic immune receptor repertoire was used to measure amplification bias, and any remaining bias was corrected computationally. For the original study's pipeline: After raw reads were preprocessed to remove errors, the CDR3 was defined following IMGT conventions as running from the conserved cysteine to phenylalanine. Clonality was computed as 1 minus the Shannon entropy, with the entropy normalized by log2 of the number of productive unique TCRs. Scalp TCRbeta sequences were cross-referenced with sorted blood CD4 and CD8 repertoires so that the CD4 or CD8 identity of scalp clones could be inferred. The clones in this table, taken by TCRdb from immuneACCESS, are in-frame only. Not every clone is retained; where verified, under half of the shortfall comes from an unresolved V gene, and the cause of the rest is unknown. D and trimming were read from the DNA, whereas the V and J calls and clone size are those reported in that table. The sample has 120,000 to 150,000 clones on record, 75% to 90% of them singletons. The ten largest account for more than 13% of the sample.

According to the study, the label for this sample's time point signals: baseline before oral tofacitinib. From alopecia areata patients, peripheral blood was collected along with lesional scalp punch biopsies. After PBMCs were isolated by density centrifugation and stained for CD3, CD4 and CD8, a FACSAria was used to sort CD4+ and CD8+ T cells. The clonotype comes from a human donor with alopecia areata. Sequencing used CD8+ T cells sorted from blood, obtained at week 0. Recombination joined TRBV7-2 with TRBJ2-3, with 7 central nucleotides matching TRBD1. The nucleotides read TGTGCCAGCAGCCCAGGACAGGGCACAGATACGCAGTATTTT. It specifies CASSPGQGTDTQYF.